The 5 T cell receptor beta chains reported below all come from one sample, sequenced in a study of blood T cell repertoires in COVID-19. Sequencing was performed with immunoSEQ multiplex PCR; in TCRdb, only in-frame clones are kept and a portion is missing. The table has tens of thousands of clones, 91% seen once; the top ten hold around 2.5%. Material: peripheral blood. The receptor set was obtained from a human donor with active COVID-19. The donor label of this sample is uncertain.

This rearrangement joins TRBV4-1 to TRBJ2-1; D is perhaps TRBD2 (7 bases). The V gene's germline CDR1 is MGHRA and CDR2 YSYEKL. The CDR3 has 18 residues. V lost 1 base and J 8 bases, leaving 24 bases between the germline ends. The CDR3 reads CASSQGSWESSGGDEQFF. The CDR3 DNA follows: TGCGCCAGCAGCCAAGGATCTTGGGAGTCGTCGGGGGGCGATGAGCAGTTCTTC.

This chain uses TRBV7-8 with TRBJ1-2; 7 bases are shared with TRBD1. The CDR3 loop spans 14 amino acids. Germline CDR1 and CDR2: SGHVS and FQNEAQ. Trimming removed 2 bases from V and 6 bases from J; junction bases left unmatched: 6. The CDR3 spells CASSLRQGSHGYTF. In DNA form, the CDR3 reads TGTGCCAGCAGCTTAAGACAGGGCAGTCATGGCTACACCTTC.

V gene TRBV2 combines with J gene TRBJ2-1; D may be TRBD2 (6 bases). CDR1 is SNHLY, CDR2 FYNNEI, per germline. The CDR3 totals 14 residues. Trimming stripped 5 bases from V and 0 bases from J, with 8 bases between. CDR3 sequence (DNA): TGTGCCAGCAGTAGGGACTTCTCCTACAATGAGCAGTTCTTC. Its protein is CASSRDFSYNEQFF.

The chain carries TRBV20-1 and TRBJ1-1, with D possibly TRBD1 on 6 matching bases. Looked up from germline, CDR1 is DFQATT and CDR2 is SNEGSKA (reference sequence). The CDR3 is 14 amino acids. The V gene lost 4 bases and the J gene lost 0 bases, with 12 bases spanning the gap. CDR3 bases: TGCAGTGCTATTGACAGGATAATGAACACTGAAGCTTTCTTT. This codes for CSAIDRIMNTEAFF.

The V call is TRBV5-1, the J call TRBJ1-2, with a tentative D call TRBD1 (6 bases). The CDR3 length is 14 residues. V was pared by 4 bases and J by 8 bases, with 18 bases between. Germline CDR1 SGHRS, CDR2 YFSETQ. The CDR3 DNA follows: TGCGCCAGCAGCCCCACAGGGCCCAATGGGGGCTACACCTTC. Translation: CASSPTGPNGGYTF.